The sequence of this T cell receptor beta chain was determined in a study of early T cells in non-severe SARS-CoV-2 infection. Attachment of unique molecular identifiers was made to individual cDNA molecules. TCRdb re-derived calls from the 5' RACE reads in MiXCR, one entry per CDR3 protein. The sample contains fewer than 70,000 distinct CDR3 sequences, roughly an eighth of which appear only once. This clonotype was seen many times. The CDR3 has 11 residues. V dropped 2 bases and J dropped 4 bases, with 5 bases sitting between them. Germline V CDR1 and CDR2: SQVTM, ANQGSEA. The sample taken for sequencing was whole blood. J is TRBJ2-5 and V is TRBV29-1, with D hard to call. This clonotype originated in an adult who was a healthcare worker with PCR-confirmed SARS-CoV-2 infection or an uninfected control (not recorded which). The CDR3 DNA is TGCAGCGTTGAAAGGCTAGAGACCCAGTACTTC. Amino acids: CSVERLETQYF.